This TCR beta chain was retrieved from a study of blood T cell repertoires in COVID-19 (dated by TCRdb to the early 2020s). Context from the whole study: Samples covering the acute and convalescent phases of COVID-19 were provided by collaborators in the United States, Italy and Spain. The material from the prospective study consisted of cDNA or gDNA derived from T cells, B-cell-depleted T cells, or PBMCs. Deeply sampled blood TCRbeta repertoires from subjects exposed to, actively infected with, or recovered from COVID-19 were included in the dataset. The repertoires were released in a freely available public database intended as a resource for research on the immune response to SARS-CoV-2. Samples came from the ongoing ImmuneRACE study (first 160 participants) plus 1,254 subjects from 6 global collaborators. Nearly every sample came with metadata listing a de-identified subject ID, COVID-19 status, age in years and sex. Where HLA class I and class II types were available, the types were taken from metadata supplied by the sample provider, not from assay-based typing. What the study reported, not specific to this receptor: The amount of clinical and demographic metadata varied by source and participant and was provided uncurated.

For this chain, trimming is 5 bases at the V end and 0 bases at the J end, and the number of junction bases without a gene match is 4. CDR1 MGHDK and CDR2 SYGVNS are derived from the germline V gene. The CDR3 goes from the cysteine to the phenylalanine over 15 residues. Just CDR3 DNA is preserved here, 45 bases in frame from base 1. Whole blood was collected in K2EDTA tubes by collaborating institutions according to the institutions' own protocols. Collaborator samples were shipped for TCRbeta analysis as frozen whole blood, isolated PBMCs, or DNA extracted from either sample type. TCRbeta CDR3 regions were amplified from genomic DNA by means of the immunoSEQ Assay, a bias-controlled multiplex PCR. In the source study's methods: Nucleated cell counts per sample were estimated from amplification of reference gene primers within the assay. To quantify the absolute abundance of each unique TCRbeta CDR3 rearrangement, sequence reads were collapsed and filtered. Productive Simpson clonality was computed per sample as the square root of Simpson's diversity index over productive rearrangements. The table comes from immuneACCESS by way of TCRdb, which keeps in-frame sequences with V and J called. Part of the clones is missing from these tables; in studies checked, under half for an unresolved V gene and the rest for unknown reasons. That table gives V, J and clone size, and the DNA gave D and trimming. A total of tens of thousands of clones appear in this sample, more than 75% of them only once. 18% of the sample is in the top ten clones.

Concerning this clone itself: Its antigen target is currently unknown. No much larger clone exists at a distance of one base, and base qualities are not known.

Sample: peripheral blood. Recombination joined TRBV25-1 with TRBJ1-3, with 7 junctional bases fitting TRBD1. This clonotype was sampled from a human donor in a cohort sampled during active COVID-19. This receptor carries the CDR3 CASSSDRSSGNTIYF. The DNA sequence follows: TGTGCCAGCAGTTCGGACAGGAGCTCTGGAAACACCATATATTTT.